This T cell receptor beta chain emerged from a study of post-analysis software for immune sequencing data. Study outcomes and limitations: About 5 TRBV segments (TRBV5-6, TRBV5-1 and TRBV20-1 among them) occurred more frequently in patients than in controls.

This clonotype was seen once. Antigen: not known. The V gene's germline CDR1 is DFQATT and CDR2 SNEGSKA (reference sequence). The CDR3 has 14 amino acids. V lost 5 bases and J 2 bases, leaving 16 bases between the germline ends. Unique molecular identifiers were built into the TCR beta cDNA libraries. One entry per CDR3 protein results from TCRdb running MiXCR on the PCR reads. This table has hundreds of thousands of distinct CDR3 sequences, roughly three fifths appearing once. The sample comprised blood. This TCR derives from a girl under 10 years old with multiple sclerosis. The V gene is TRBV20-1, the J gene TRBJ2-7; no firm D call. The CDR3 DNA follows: TGCAGTGCTGGAAAGACGGAGCCTCCCTACGAGCAGTACTTC. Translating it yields CSAGKTEPPYEQYF.